The 19 T cell receptor beta chains presented below share a single source sample, sequenced in a study of PD-1 blockade in classical Hodgkin lymphoma. Clones were read by immunoSEQ multiplex PCR, and TCRdb kept only the in-frame ones, dropping some. The data contain 20,000 to 25,000 clones, around 63% of them seen just once; the ten biggest clones take up 3% to 4%. Each patient's relapse followed autologous stem cell transplantation, and brentuximab vedotin exposure varied. The starting material was peripheral blood mononuclear cells (PBMCs), obtained at baseline. These receptors all stem from a human donor with classical Hodgkin lymphoma.

The V and J genes are TRBV7-8 and TRBJ1-6; D gene ambiguous. The V gene lost 8 bases and the J gene lost 7 bases, with 9 bases spanning the gap. Germline CDR1 is SGHVS and CDR2 is FQNEAQ. This CDR3 is 12 amino acids long. The CDR3 DNA is TGTGCCAGCCGAAAACAAAATTCACCCCTCCACTTT. Protein: CASRKQNSPLHF. Using reference TRBV7-8 and TRBJ1-6 for the parts outside the CDR3, the full variable domain is GAGVSQSPRYKVAKRGQDVALRCDPISGHVSLFWYQQALGQGPEFLTYFQNEAQLDKSGLPSDRFFAERPEGSVSTLKIQRTQQEDSAVYLCASRKQNSPLHFGNGTRLTVT.

The chain links TRBV28 to TRBJ1-5; D is perhaps TRBD1 (6 bases). CDR1 and CDR2 from the germline V gene are MDHEN and SYDVKM. V was clipped by 3 bases and J by 5 bases, with 14 bases between them. The CDR3 contains 15 residues. DNA for the CDR3: TGTGCCAGCAGTTTGGGAGGGGAGGGGGATCAGCCCCAGCATTTT. It yields the protein CASSLGGEGDQPQHF.

This clone was observed once. V and J are TRBV28 and TRBJ1-3; D uncertain. CDR3 length: 16 amino acids. V was clipped by 0 bases and J by 0 bases, with 9 bases between them. Germline CDR1 reads MDHEN; CDR2 reads SYDVKM. The CDR3 sequence is CASSLWGGISGNTIYF. CDR3 nucleotide sequence: TGTGCCAGCAGTTTATGGGGAGGGATCTCTGGAAACACCATATATTTT.

The chain employs TRBV27 and TRBJ2-2, with TRBD1 matching 9 bases. V trimming: 3 bases; J trimming: 4 bases; junction bases outside the gene matches: 9. Germline CDR1 reads MNHEY; CDR2 reads SMNVEV (reference sequence). The CDR3 runs to 17 residues. The CDR3 here is CASSFATGGRGTGELFF. The CDR3 nucleotides read TGTGCCAGCAGTTTTGCCACAGGGGGCCGGGGCACCGGGGAGCTGTTTTTT.

The chain employs TRBV21-1 and TRBJ2-1; the table calls TRBD1, which could not be checked here. TRBV21-1 is a documented pseudogene. The CDR3 loop spans 16 amino acids. The CDR3 loop reads CASSKDDRAIDNEQFF. In DNA, the CDR3 is TGTGCCAGCAGCAAAGATGACAGGGCTATCGACAATGAGCAGTTCTTC.

The chain joins TRBV10-3 to TRBJ1-2; D remains ambiguous. Trimming removed 0 bases at V and 7 bases at J, with 12 bases between. This CDR3 has 14 residues. The germline V gene encodes CDR1 ENHRY and CDR2 SYGVKD. In DNA, the CDR3 is TGTGCCATCAGTGAGTCGAGTGCCGGTCCTGGCTACACCTTC. The encoded protein is CAISESSAGPGYTF.

The chain uses TRBV6-1 and TRBJ1-2; D gene ambiguous. V was pared by 2 bases and J by 3 bases, with 25 bases between. The germline gives CDR1 MNHNS, CDR2 SASEGT. This CDR3 region has 19 residues. CDR3 nucleotide sequence: TGTGCCAGCAGTGAATTCATGATTGGCATGGTCGGTCCTGACTATGGCTACACCTTC. As protein: CASSEFMIGMVGPDYGYTF.

V is TRBV11-1 and J is TRBJ2-1; D is unresolved. V was shortened by 2 bases and J by 0 bases, with 8 bases between the two germline ends. CDR1 and CDR2 from the germline V gene are SGHAT and FQDESV (reference sequence). The CDR3 is 15 amino acids. The CDR3 DNA is TGTGCCAGCAGCTTAATAGCCAGCTCCTACAATGAGCAGTTCTTC. Protein product: CASSLIASSYNEQFF.

The V and J genes are TRBV5-6 and TRBJ2-2; D tentatively reads TRBD1 or TRBD2 (6 bases each). Germline V lookup: CDR1 SGHDT, CDR2 YYEEEE. V gave up 7 bases and J gave up 1 base, with 14 bases separating them. The CDR3 sequence is 15 residues long. The CDR3: CASFSGGGNTGELFF. The CDR3, as DNA: TGTGCCAGCTTTTCCGGAGGGGGGAACACCGGGGAGCTGTTTTTT. Variable domain in full (rest from reference TRBV5-6 and TRBJ2-2): DAGVTQSPTHLIKTRGQQVTLRCSPKSGHDTVSWYQQALGQGPQFIFQYYEEEERQRGNFPDRFSGHQFPNYSSELNVNALLLGDSALYLCASFSGGGNTGELFFGEGSRLTVL.

This sequence joins TRBV11-3 and TRBJ2-3; TRBD1 or TRBD2 may be the D gene (5 bases each). This CDR3 has 13 residues. CDR1 SGHNT and CDR2 YENEEA come from the germline V gene. V lost 0 bases to trimming and J lost 6 bases, with 7 bases between them. Written as DNA, the CDR3 is TGTGCCAGCAGCTTAGAGAGGGGCGATACGCAGTATTTT. It yields the protein CASSLERGDTQYF.

V and J are TRBV11-2 and TRBJ1-1; D not certain. V was clipped by 3 bases and J by 1 base, with 18 bases between them. The CDR3 runs to 17 residues. CDR1 SGHAT and CDR2 FQNNGV come from the germline V gene. DNA for the CDR3: TGTGCCAGCAGCTTGACACTTAATTGGGATCCGAACACTGAAGCTTTCTTT. This encodes CASSLTLNWDPNTEAFF.

The chain joins TRBV6-5 to TRBJ1-2, with D perhaps TRBD1 (6 bases). The CDR3 covers 16 residues. Germline CDR1 MNHEY, CDR2 SVGAGI. The V end lost 0 bases, the J end lost 2 bases, and 13 bases lay between the germline ends. The CDR3 loop is CASSYSGGRGNYGYTF. The CDR3 bases are TGTGCCAGCAGTTACTCTGGGGGCAGGGGAAACTATGGCTACACCTTC.

By its share, this clone is medium-sized (0.01 to 0.1%). The rearrangement links TRBV5-6 to TRBJ2-2; D unclear. Trimming left V 1 base short and J 4 bases short, with 14 bases between. The CDR3 is made up of 16 amino acids. Germline lookup yields CDR1 SGHDT and CDR2 YYEEEE. CDR3 sequence (DNA): TGTGCCAGCAGCTTGACAGTTGGTGTAGCCACCGGGGAGCTGTTTTTT. This gives the protein CASSLTVGVATGELFF.

This clone has just a few counts. The rearrangement joins TRBV10-3 to TRBJ2-3, with D possibly TRBD2 on 6 matching bases. Trimming shortened V by 0 bases and J by 11 bases, and 15 bases separated the two germline ends. This CDR3 contains 14 residues. Germline V gives CDR1 ENHRY, CDR2 SYGVKD. CDR3 nucleotides: TGTGCCATCAGTGAGTCGCCTGCGGAGGGTCTGCAGTATTTT. Protein: CAISESPAEGLQYF.

The V call is TRBV27, the J call TRBJ1-2, with TRBD1 matching 10 bases. CDR1 MNHEY and CDR2 SMNVEV come from the germline V gene (reference sequence). The CDR3 runs 14 residues. The V gene end was trimmed by 6 bases and the J gene end by 4 bases; junction bases not matched to a gene: 5. The CDR3 is CASSAGTGAYGYTF. CDR3 in DNA: TGTGCCAGCAGCGCCGGGACAGGGGCCTATGGCTACACCTTC.

The chain couples TRBV7-3 to TRBJ1-2; D may be TRBD1 (5 bases). The CDR3 totals 15 residues. The V end lost 5 bases, the J end lost 2 bases, and 15 bases lay between the germline ends. Germline V gene lookup returns CDR1 SGHTA and CDR2 FQGTGA. CDR3 bases: TGTGCCAGCAGCCCCCTTCCGACAGCAAACTATGGCTACACCTTC. Translating it yields CASSPLPTANYGYTF.

The V and J genes are TRBV6-6 and TRBJ1-5; D unresolved. Germline V gives CDR1 MNHNY, CDR2 SVGAGI (reference sequence). The CDR3 extends over 15 amino acids. The V gene lost 6 bases and the J gene lost 0 bases, with 12 bases spanning the gap. CDR3 sequence: CASSKTEYSNQPQHF. The CDR3 DNA follows: TGTGCCAGCAGCAAGACGGAATATAGCAATCAGCCCCAGCATTTT.

The chain recombines TRBV10-1 with TRBJ2-7; either TRBD1 or TRBD2 may fit D (5 bases each). CDR1 and CDR2 (germline): WNHNN, SYGVQD (reference sequence). CDR3 length: 13 residues. The V end lost 6 bases, the J end lost 0 bases, and 9 bases lay between the germline ends. CDR3 coding DNA: TGCGCCAGCAGCGGGACCCGCTCCTACGAGCAGTACTTC. This sequence encodes CASSGTRSYEQYF.

This clone is classed as medium-sized (0.01 to 0.1%). In DNA form, the CDR3 reads TGTGCCAGCAGCTCGGGGGGGACAGGGGATGGCTACACCTTC. Protein sequence: CASSSGGTGDGYTF. The chain is built from TRBV11-2 and TRBJ1-2; 10 bases map to TRBD1. Trimming removed 4 bases from V and 6 bases from J; junction bases left unmatched: 5. The CDR3 loop spans 14 amino acids. The germline CDR1 and CDR2 sequences are SGHAT and FQNNGV.